The 24 T cell receptor beta chains listed next were all sequenced from one sample in a study of a mutant IDH1 vaccine in newly diagnosed glioma. Sequencing was performed with immunoSEQ multiplex PCR; in TCRdb, only in-frame clones are kept and a portion is missing. This table has roughly 29,000 clones, more than 70% appearing once. The time point is: week 23, last vaccination. One vaccine dose held 300 ug of mutant IDH1 20-mer peptide and came with topical imiquimod. These TCRs are of unknown antigen specificity. The sample here was PBMCs, taken from a glioma patient whose treatment included an IDH1 peptide vaccine. All receptors come from a woman in her late teens or twenties with glioma.

CDR3 region: CASSEYLNTEAFF. The CDR3, as DNA: TGTGCCAGTAGCGAGTACTTGAACACTGAAGCTTTCTTT. The genes are TRBV19 and TRBJ1-1; D call uncertain. The germline CDR1 and CDR2 sequences are LNHDA and SQIVND (reference sequence). Trimming shortened V by 6 bases and J by 0 bases, and 8 bases separated the two germline ends. The CDR3 extends over 13 amino acids.

This clone has only a few counts. This chain links TRBV14 with TRBJ1-6; D is possibly TRBD1 (5 bases). The germline CDR1 and CDR2 sequences are SGHDN and FVKESK. V was cut by 0 bases and J by 9 bases, with 15 bases left in between. CDR3 length equals 16 residues. The CDR3 loop reads CASSQEGGVRSSPLHF. Here the CDR3 DNA reads TGTGCCAGCAGCCAAGAGGGGGGGGTTAGGAGTTCACCCCTCCACTTT.

The chain combines TRBV6-1 with TRBJ1-1; 7 bases line up with TRBD1. Germline V lookup: CDR1 MNHNS, CDR2 SASEGT. V shed 8 bases and J 8 bases; nucleotides not matched to a gene: 14. The CDR3 has 14 amino acids. The CDR3, as DNA: TGTGCCAGCGGGACCCGAGAGGGACAGAGAGAAGCTTTCTTT. Amino acids: CASGTREGQREAFF.

This clone was found a few times. The V gene is TRBV5-4, the J gene TRBJ2-1, with TRBD2 identical over 7 bases. The germline V gene encodes CDR1 SGHNT and CDR2 YYREEE (reference sequence). The V and J ends lost 2 bases and 7 bases, in that order; junction bases with no gene match: 9. The length of the CDR3 is 15 residues. CDR3 nucleotides: TGTGCCAGCAGCTTTCCAGCGGGGACGGTAAATGAGCAGTTCTTC. Its protein is CASSFPAGTVNEQFF.

The chain uses TRBV11-2 and TRBJ2-2; 7 bases map to TRBD2. CDR1 and CDR2 from the germline V gene are SGHAT and FQNNGV. J gave up 4 bases and V 1 base, and 3 bases lay outside the gene matches. CDR3 length: 15 residues. The CDR3 DNA reads as TGTGCCAGCAGCTTAGGGGAGGGGTCCACCGGGGAGCTGTTTTTT. Its protein is CASSLGEGSTGELFF.

The CDR3 is CASGSQGTGGGYTF. CDR3 DNA sequence: TGTGCCAGCGGATCCCAAGGGACAGGGGGTGGCTACACCTTC. The chain uses TRBV5-4 and TRBJ1-2; 11 bases line up with TRBD1. With 7 bases clipped from V and 7 bases from J, the junction kept 9 bases outside the gene matches. This CDR3 is 14 amino acids long. Germline-derived CDR1 and CDR2 are SGHNT and YYREEE (reference sequence).

The V gene is TRBV5-1, the J gene TRBJ1-4; 7 bases agree with TRBD1. The CDR3 has 17 amino acids. V dropped 0 bases and J dropped 5; count of bases not matched to a gene: 10. Germline V gene data show CDR1 as SGHRS and CDR2 as YFSETQ. The CDR3 is CASSLGARQGQNEKLFF. The DNA for the CDR3 is TGCGCCAGCAGCTTGGGAGCCAGACAGGGTCAAAATGAAAAACTGTTTTTT. Full variable domain (remainder filled in from reference TRBV5-1 and TRBJ1-4): KAGVTQTPRYLIKTRGQQVTLSCSPISGHRSVSWYQQTPGQGLQFLFEYFSETQRNKGNFPGRFSGRQFSNSRSEMNVSTLELGDSALYLCASSLGARQGQNEKLFFGSGTQLSVL.

This clone was found a few times. The chain carries TRBV10-1 and TRBJ2-2, with D unresolved. CDR3 length: 10 residues. Deletions cut 5 bases from V and 7 bases from J, with 2 bases between. CDR1 is WNHNN and CDR2 is SYGVQD in the germline V gene (reference sequence). CDR3 in DNA: TGCGCCAGCAGTCTCGGGGAGCTGTTTTTT. Amino acid sequence: CASSLGELFF.

The V and J genes are TRBV19 and TRBJ1-5, with 10 bases that match TRBD1. Germline CDR1 is LNHDA and CDR2 is SQIVND (reference sequence). The junction had 20 bases not matched to a gene; V was cut back by 4 bases and J by 5 bases. The CDR3 has 20 amino acids. The CDR3 sequence is CASSTISGTGDRSLDQPQHF. The CDR3 DNA reads as TGTGCCAGTAGTACGATATCCGGGACAGGGGACAGGAGCTTGGATCAGCCCCAGCATTTT.

This clone has only one observation. The chain is built from TRBV5-1 and TRBJ2-2; possible D gene TRBD2, 6 bases. The ends were cut back, 5 bases at V and 7 bases at J, with 18 bases in the middle. Germline assignment: CDR1 SGHRS and CDR2 YFSETQ. CDR3 length: 15 amino acids. The CDR3 reads CASRDEGGNGGELFF. The DNA of the CDR3 is TGCGCCAGCAGAGATGAAGGCGGGAACGGCGGGGAGCTGTTTTTT.

The chain uses TRBV27 and TRBJ2-5; 10 bases are a match to TRBD2. The CDR3 spans 15 residues. Germline lookup yields CDR1 MNHEY and CDR2 SMNVEV (reference sequence). Trimming cost V 4 bases and J 4 bases; bases outside gene matches: 6. The CDR3 sequence: CASSSLAGAGETQYF. The CDR3 coding sequence is TGTGCCAGCAGTTCCCTAGCGGGGGCGGGAGAGACCCAGTACTTC.

The chain joins TRBV5-1 to TRBJ2-7; unclear D gene. The germline CDR1 and CDR2 sequences are SGHRS and YFSETQ. Trimming pared 1 base from V and 1 base from J, leaving 12 bases between. The CDR3 is 15 residues long. In DNA, the CDR3 is TGCGCCAGCAGCTTGTATGGAGAACTATCCTACGAGCAGTACTTC. Residues: CASSLYGELSYEQYF.

This clone is categorized as medium-sized. The J gene is TRBJ1-2, the V gene TRBV6-5, with D perhaps matching TRBD1 (5 bases). This CDR3 has 15 amino acids. The V gene lost 6 bases and the J gene lost 5 bases, with 19 bases spanning the gap. Germline V gene sequence: CDR1 MNHEY, CDR2 SVGAGI. The CDR3 loop reads CASSPQTGTVYGYTF. CDR3 bases: TGTGCCAGCAGCCCTCAAACCGGGACGGTTTATGGCTACACCTTC.

This sequence joins TRBV6-1 and TRBJ1-2; TRBD1 is a possible D gene (5 bases). The germline V and J ends were trimmed by 1 base and 3 bases, with 12 bases remaining between them. Germline V gene lookup returns CDR1 MNHNS and CDR2 SASEGT. The CDR3 consists of 15 residues. The chain's CDR3 is CASSEVWGGDYGYTF. CDR3 nucleotide sequence: TGTGCCAGCAGTGAAGTTTGGGGGGGGGACTATGGCTACACCTTC.

The table lists this clone with a few counts. DNA of the CDR3: TGCAGCGGAGTTTGGGGGAGCACTGAAGCTTTCTTT. Its protein is CSGVWGSTEAFF. The chain recombines TRBV29-1 with TRBJ1-1; a possible D gene is TRBD1 (5 bases). Germline V CDR1 and CDR2: SQVTM, ANQGSEA. The CDR3 consists of 12 residues. V was pared by 7 bases and J by 4 bases, with 13 bases between. Supplemented by reference TRBV29-1 and TRBJ1-1, the full variable domain reads SAVISQKPSRDICQRGTSLTIQCQVDSQVTMMFWYRQQPGQSLTLIATANQGSEATYESGFVIDKFPISRPNLTFSTLTVSNMSPEDSSIYLCSGVWGSTEAFFGQGTRLTVV.

This chain connects TRBV11-3 to TRBJ1-2, with D possibly matching TRBD1 (6 bases). The V end lost 5 bases, the J end lost 1 base, and 17 bases lay between the germline ends. This CDR3 comprises 16 residues. CDR1 and CDR2 from the germline V gene are SGHNT and YENEEA. The CDR3 DNA follows: TGTGCCAGCAGCCCATCGGGGGGGGCTTTTAACTATGGCTACACCTTC. Translating gives CASSPSGGAFNYGYTF.

This clone was observed once. This chain uses TRBV4-3 with TRBJ2-7; 7 bases map to TRBD2. Germline V gene lookup returns CDR1 LGHNA and CDR2 YSLEER. This CDR3 is 13 amino acids long. V lost 4 bases, J lost 5 bases, and 5 bases stayed unmatched. This chain's CDR3 is CASSPGLGDEQYF. The DNA of the CDR3 is TGCGCCAGCAGCCCAGGACTAGGGGACGAGCAGTACTTC.

V gene TRBV7-9 combines with J gene TRBJ2-3; weak D call: TRBD2 (5 bases). The V end lost 1 base, the J end lost 4 bases, and 6 bases lay between the germline ends. This CDR3 has 13 amino acids. Germline assignment: CDR1 SEHNR and CDR2 FQNEAQ (reference sequence). CDR3 DNA: TGTGCCAGCAGCTTAGACGGGGCAGATACGCAGTATTTT. This gives the protein CASSLDGADTQYF.

The chain employs TRBV19 and TRBJ1-3, with TRBD1 matching 10 bases. CDR1 is LNHDA and CDR2 is SQIVND in the germline V gene (reference sequence). Trimming at V came to 7 bases and at J to 0 bases, leaving 12 bases not matched to a gene. This CDR3 has 18 residues. In nucleotides, the CDR3 is TGTGCCAGTACCTCCCCACCGGGACAGGGGTTCTCTGGAAACACCATATATTTT. This codes for CASTSPPGQGFSGNTIYF.

The genes are TRBV19 and TRBJ2-5; the match to TRBD1 covers 7 bases. V shed 6 bases, J shed 4 bases, and the junction held 11 bases outside the gene matches. The CDR3 extends over 15 amino acids. CDR1 and CDR2 from the germline V gene are LNHDA and SQIVND (reference sequence). In DNA, the CDR3 is TGTGCCAGTAGAGAGACAGGGACGTTGGGAGAGACCCAGTACTTC. This sequence encodes CASRETGTLGETQYF.

This clone came up a few times. This chain uses TRBV7-9 with TRBJ2-7, with TRBD1 as a possible D gene (5 bases). Looked up from germline, CDR1 is SEHNR and CDR2 is FQNEAQ (reference sequence). The CDR3 has 15 amino acids. Trimming pared 1 base from V and 3 bases from J, leaving 13 bases between. The CDR3 sequence is CASSLVGAGVYEQYF. The CDR3, as DNA: TGTGCCAGCAGCTTAGTAGGGGCTGGGGTCTACGAGCAGTACTTC.

This chain links TRBV21-1 with TRBJ2-2; the table assigns TRBD2, which was not confirmed against the DNA. TRBV21-1 is classified as a pseudogene. The CDR3 contains 17 residues. This chain's CDR3 is CASSKASAEGGTGELFF. CDR3 sequence (DNA): TGTGCCAGCAGCAAAGCGTCAGCGGAGGGAGGGACCGGGGAGCTGTTTTTT.

This chain links TRBV7-9 with TRBJ2-7; D remains unclear. In germline, CDR1 is SEHNR, CDR2 FQNEAQ (reference sequence). This CDR3 spans 13 amino acids. Trimming removed 0 bases at V and 4 bases at J, with 7 bases between. The CDR3 nucleotides read TGTGCCAGCAGCTTAGCTCCAGGATACGAGCAGTACTTC. It encodes CASSLAPGYEQYF.

A single count supports this clone. The V and J genes are TRBV7-6 and TRBJ2-3; 9 nucleotides match TRBD2. The CDR3 runs to 15 residues. The junction had 12 bases not matched to a gene; V was cut back by 7 bases and J by 7 bases. Germline V gene data show CDR1 as SGHVS and CDR2 as FNYEAQ. CDR3 bases: TGTGCCAGCACGGTATTAGCGGGAGTGGAGTATACGCAGTATTTT. Its protein product is CASTVLAGVEYTQYF.